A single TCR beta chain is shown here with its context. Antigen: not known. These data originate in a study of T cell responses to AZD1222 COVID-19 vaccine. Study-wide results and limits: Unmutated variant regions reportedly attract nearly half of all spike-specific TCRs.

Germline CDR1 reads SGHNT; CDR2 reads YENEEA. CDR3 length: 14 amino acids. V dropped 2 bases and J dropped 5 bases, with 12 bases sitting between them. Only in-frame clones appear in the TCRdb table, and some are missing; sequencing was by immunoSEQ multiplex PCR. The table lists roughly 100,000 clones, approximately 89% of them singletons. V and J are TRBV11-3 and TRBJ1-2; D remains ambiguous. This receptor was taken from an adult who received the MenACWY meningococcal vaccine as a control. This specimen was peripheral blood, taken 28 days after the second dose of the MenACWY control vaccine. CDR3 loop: CASSLKGLRYGYTF. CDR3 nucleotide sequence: TGTGCCAGCAGCTTAAAGGGATTGAGATATGGCTACACCTTC.